The clone carrying this T cell receptor (beta chain) was recorded a few times. Its matching antigen is unknown. These data come from a study of beta chain features in type 1 diabetes. Overall study: On cell yields, gender and age, patients and healthy donors were similar. Broader study findings: Across patients, naive, central memory and Treg TCRB repertoires exhibited apparently greater similarity than was observed across healthy donors.

The whole isolated RNA underwent reverse transcription, so sequencing captured expressed TCRB transcripts. Measured with immunoSEQ multiplex PCR; TCRdb has only the in-frame clones, and not every one. The sample yields about 290,000 clones, approximately 8% seen once. Germline CDR1 is SGHVT and CDR2 is SQSDAQ. The V end was cut by 5 bases, the J end by 2 bases, with 20 bases between. The length of the CDR3 is 17 residues. The chain uses TRBV7-4 and TRBJ2-3; no firm D call. This TCR was recovered from a woman younger than 35 in good health. The sequencing sample was made of central memory CD4+ T cells from blood. CDR3 bases: TGTGCCAGCAGCCACAACCAATTAAGTTGGGTCACAGATACGCAGTATTTT. Residues: CASSHNQLSWVTDTQYF.